These T cell receptor beta chains were read from a single sample in a study of T cell responses to AZD1222 COVID-19 vaccine. Data came from immunoSEQ multiplex PCR; TCRdb stores just in-frame clones and leaves some out. Found here are more than 95,000 clones, roughly 89% of them singletons; the top ten hold 35% to 45%. The source was peripheral blood, collected 28 days after the second AZD1222 dose. Receptor source: an adult who received the AZD1222 COVID-19 vaccine. CDR3s include the opening cysteine and the closing phenylalanine or tryptophan. The order of the fields is CDR3 DNA, CDR3 protein, J gene, clone size, V gene, D gene. A D gene is named only where the DNA matches it firmly. Size values are once, few and many counts, or a class for expanded clones, and some rows have none.

TGTGCCAGCAGCCATAGCTCGACAGGGGGCTATGGCTACACCTTC CASSHSSTGGYGYTF TRBJ1-2 - TRBV3-1/TRBV3-2 TRBD1
TGTGCCAGCAGCACCGGCGGCGTCCAAGCAGATACGCAGTATTTT CASSTGGVQADTQYF TRBJ2-3 - TRBV5-4 -
TGTGCTAGTGGTTTGGACCGACTAGTTAATGAGCAGTTCTTC CASGLDRLVNEQFF TRBJ2-1 - TRBV12-5 -
TGTGCCAGCAGGAAGGGCGGCGAGAGGAACGAGCAGTACTTC CASRKGGERNEQYF TRBJ2-7 - TRBV6-5 -
TGTGCCAGCAGCTTAGTGCGCGGGAGGGCCGCGGAGTACAATGAGCAGTTCTTC CASSLVRGRAAEYNEQFF TRBJ2-1 - TRBV7-9 TRBD2
TGTGCCAGCAGTATGTGGCCACGGAACACTGAAGCTTTCTTT CASSMWPRNTEAFF TRBJ1-1 - TRBV27 -
TGTGCCAGTAGTTTACCGGGACAGGGCCCCCAAGAGACCCAGTACTTC CASSLPGQGPQETQYF TRBJ2-5 - TRBV19 TRBD1
TGTGCCAGCAGTTTATTTGGGACAGGGGCCAGTGAGCAGTTCTTC CASSLFGTGASEQFF TRBJ2-1 - TRBV28 TRBD1
TGTGCCAGATTAGGACAAGCGGGAAACAATGAGCAGTTCTTC CARLGQAGNNEQFF TRBJ2-1 - TRBV21-1 -
TGTGCCAGCAGCCGGGACCGAGGAGAGACCCAGTACTTC CASSRDRGETQYF TRBJ2-5 - TRBV28 -
TGTGCCACCAGTTTGGCGGGAGCACGCACAGATACGCAGTATTTT CATSLAGARTDTQYF TRBJ2-3 - TRBV24-1 TRBD2
TGTGCCAGCAGTTTCCCAGGGGGCACAGATACGCAGTATTTT CASSFPGGTDTQYF TRBJ2-3 - TRBV27 -
TGTGCCAGCAGCTTATCGGAGGGACTCTGGCAGTACTTC CASSLSEGLWQYF TRBJ2-7 - TRBV7-2 -
TGTGCCAGCAGCCAAGATGGGCAGATTGTCGGCGAGCAGTACTTC CASSQDGQIVGEQYF TRBJ2-7 - TRBV4-2 -
TGTGCCAGTAGTAAGAGCGGGAGGAACTACGAGCAGTACTTC CASSKSGRNYEQYF TRBJ2-7 - TRBV19 TRBD2
TGTGCCAGCAAGGGCAGGACGAACACCGGGGAGCTGTTTTTT CASKGRTNTGELFF TRBJ2-2 - TRBV2 -
TGTGCCAGCAGCGTAGAGCCCAGCGGGAGGGGGAATGAGCAGTTCTTC CASSVEPSGRGNEQFF TRBJ2-1 - TRBV9 TRBD2
TGTGCCAGCAGCCCAACCGGGACTAGCGGGAGTAGGTCCTACAATGAGCAGTTCTTC CASSPTGTSGSRSYNEQFF TRBJ2-1 - TRBV7-2 TRBD2
TGTGCCAGCTCGACCACCTCGGGACCCTACGAGCAGTACTTC CASSTTSGPYEQYF TRBJ2-7 - TRBV28 -
TGTGCCAGCAGTTTATTTTGGGGGGGACAGGTGAATTCACCCCTCCACTTT CASSLFWGGQVNSPLHF TRBJ1-6 - TRBV27 TRBD1
TGTGCCACCAGCAGAGATAGAGGGGTGAGCACCGGGGAGCTGTTTTTT CATSRDRGVSTGELFF TRBJ2-2 - TRBV15 -
TGTGCCAGCAGCCAAAGCCAGGTGGCCAACACTGAAGCTTTCTTT CASSQSQVANTEAFF TRBJ1-1 - TRBV14 -
TGTGCCAGCGGGTCTCCCGGGACACCGGTTGACGAGCAGTACTTC CASGSPGTPVDEQYF TRBJ2-7 - TRBV27 -
TGCGCCAGTTGCGAGGGGCCATACGAGCAGTACTTC CASCEGPYEQYF TRBJ2-7 - TRBV10-1 -
TGTGCCAGCAGTTTAGGAGCCGGTCAGGGGGGTGGCTACACCTTC CASSLGAGQGGGYTF TRBJ1-2 - TRBV28 TRBD1
TGTGCCAGCAGCCAAGAGGGGGCGACAGGGTCGACAGATACGCAGTATTTT CASSQEGATGSTDTQYF TRBJ2-3 - TRBV3-1/TRBV3-2 TRBD1
TGTGCCAGCAGCGTAGAATTTCAGAATTCACCCCTCCACTTT CASSVEFQNSPLHF TRBJ1-6 - TRBV9 -
TGTGCCAGCAGTTTAGTGCGGGGCAGGCACACCGGGGAGCTGTTTTTT CASSLVRGRHTGELFF TRBJ2-2 few TRBV28 -
TGTGCCAGCAGCTTAGGGGGGGCTAGCGGGAGTTATGAGCAGTTCTTC CASSLGGASGSYEQFF TRBJ2-1 - TRBV7-6 TRBD2
TGTGCCAGCACCTCTCGGGGTCAGAGGGAGGGCCTGTACAATGAGCAGTTCTTC CASTSRGQREGLYNEQFF TRBJ2-1 - TRBV14 TRBD2
TGTGCCAGCAGCGTAGCCCCGGGGCAGGGCGGAAACACCATATATTTT CASSVAPGQGGNTIYF TRBJ1-3 - TRBV9 -
TGTGCCAGCAGTGACCGGACGGGTGAGCAGTACTTC CASSDRTGEQYF TRBJ2-7 - TRBV28 -
TGTGCCAGCAATGGGGACACGCCTAGGTCACCCCTCCACTTT CASNGDTPRSPLHF TRBJ1-6 - TRBV6-5 -
TGTGCCAGCAGGTTAAGACTAGCGGGAGACTCAGATACGCAGTATTTT CASRLRLAGDSDTQYF TRBJ2-3 - TRBV28 TRBD2
TGTGCCAGCACTCAAGGTCGGGGACTAGCGGAGCTCGGGGAGCTGTTTTTT CASTQGRGLAELGELFF TRBJ2-2 - TRBV2 TRBD2
TGTGCCTGGAGTAGGGACCTCGAGGGCTACACCTTC CAWSRDLEGYTF TRBJ1-2 few TRBV30 -
TGTGCCAGCAGCGGTGCTGGGGCCTGGTCTAATGAAAAACTGTTTTTT CASSGAGAWSNEKLFF TRBJ1-4 - TRBV7-9 -
TGTGCCAGTAGGGGACAGTTCAATCAGCCCCAGCATTTT CASRGQFNQPQHF TRBJ1-5 - TRBV19 TRBD1
TGTGCCAGCAGCCAAAGCGGAGGAGAGACCCAGTACTTC CASSQSGGETQYF TRBJ2-5 once TRBV4-2 -
TGTGCCACCGCGAACCAGGTTCTGAACACTGAAGCTTTCTTT CATANQVLNTEAFF TRBJ1-1 few TRBV2 -
TGTGCCTGGAGTGTACAAGGGGGGTCGAGAAACACCATATATTTT CAWSVQGGSRNTIYF TRBJ1-3 - TRBV30 -
TGTGCCAGCAGCTTAAGCTTACCCGTCGGGGGGAACAATGAGCAGTTCTTC CASSLSLPVGGNNEQFF TRBJ2-1 few TRBV7-9 TRBD2
TGTGCCAGCAGCTTAGTTGACAGGGAATCAACTTTCTTT CASSLVDRESTFF TRBJ1-1 - TRBV7-2 TRBD1
TGTGCCTGGAGTCCCCCGGCCTCGGCTGGCTATGGCTACACCTTC CAWSPPASAGYGYTF TRBJ1-2 - TRBV30 -
TGTGCCAGCAGTTACGAGCGCACAAGTACCTACGAGCAGTACTTC CASSYERTSTYEQYF TRBJ2-7 - TRBV27 -
TGTGCCAGCAGCTTAGGAGAGGGGGCCCTTCAGCCCCAGCATTTT CASSLGEGALQPQHF TRBJ1-5 - TRBV7-2 TRBD1
TGTGCCAGCAGTGGAGGACAGACCATGAACACTGAAGCTTTCTTT CASSGGQTMNTEAFF TRBJ1-1 - TRBV5-5 -